This TCR beta chain was retrieved from a study of T cells in Graves' hyperthyroidism and ophthalmopathy. Subjects aged 18 to 65 presented with newly diagnosed hyperthyroidism of less than 2 months' duration. A patient was excluded if there was uncontrolled infection, other autoimmune disease, pregnancy or lactation. This clonotype came up many times. The junction differs from germline at one of its ends, possibly a read error. Germline-derived CDR1 and CDR2 are SEHNR and FQNEAQ (reference sequence). The length of the CDR3 is 17 residues. There were TCR beta CDR3 regions amplified from RNA transcripts. The HTBI primer set was used in a first-round RT-PCR of the TCR CDR3. TCRdb ran MiXCR on the multiplex PCR reads and lists one entry per CDR3 protein. The repertoire holds fewer than 750,000 distinct CDR3 sequences, with around 45% as singletons.

The TCR sequence derives from a woman aged 18-35 years with Graves' hyperthyroidism. Sequencing was done on a sample of peripheral blood or thyroid tissue (not recorded which). This rearrangement joins TRBV7-9 to TRBJ2-5; 7 bases match TRBD2. The chain's CDR3 is CASCFPVRERGQETQYF. For the CDR3, the DNA is TGTGCCAGCTGCTTCCCTGTGCGGGAGAGGGGACAAGAGACCCAGTACTTC.